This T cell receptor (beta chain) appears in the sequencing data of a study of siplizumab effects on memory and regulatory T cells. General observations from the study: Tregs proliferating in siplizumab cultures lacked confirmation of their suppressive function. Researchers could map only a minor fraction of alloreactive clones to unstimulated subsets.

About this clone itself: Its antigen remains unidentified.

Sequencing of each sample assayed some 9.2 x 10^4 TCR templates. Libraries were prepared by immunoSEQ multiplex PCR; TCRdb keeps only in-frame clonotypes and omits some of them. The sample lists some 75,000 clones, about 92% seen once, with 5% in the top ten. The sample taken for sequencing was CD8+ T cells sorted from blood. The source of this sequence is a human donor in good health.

The CDR3 DNA follows: TGCGCCAGCAGATCAGGGACTAGCGGTTACAATGAGCAGTTCTTC. It specifies CASRSGTSGYNEQFF. The rearrangement uses TRBV5-1 and TRBJ2-1; 11 positions agree with TRBD2. Germline V gives CDR1 SGHRS, CDR2 YFSETQ. The CDR3 runs to 15 residues. V lost 5 bases to trimming and J lost 4 bases; unmatched junction nucleotides: 5.